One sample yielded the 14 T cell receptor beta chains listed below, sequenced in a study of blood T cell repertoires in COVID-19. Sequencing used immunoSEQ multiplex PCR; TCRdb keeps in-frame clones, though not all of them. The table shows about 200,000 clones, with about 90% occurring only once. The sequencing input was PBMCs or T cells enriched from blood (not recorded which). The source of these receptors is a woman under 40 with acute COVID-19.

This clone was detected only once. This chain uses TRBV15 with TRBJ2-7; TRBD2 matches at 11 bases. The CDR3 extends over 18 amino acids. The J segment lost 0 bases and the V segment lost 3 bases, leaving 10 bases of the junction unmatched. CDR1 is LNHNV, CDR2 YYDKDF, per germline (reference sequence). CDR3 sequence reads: CATSSLAGGPDPSYEQYF. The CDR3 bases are TGTGCCACCAGCAGCTTAGCGGGGGGGCCAGACCCCTCCTACGAGCAGTACTTC.

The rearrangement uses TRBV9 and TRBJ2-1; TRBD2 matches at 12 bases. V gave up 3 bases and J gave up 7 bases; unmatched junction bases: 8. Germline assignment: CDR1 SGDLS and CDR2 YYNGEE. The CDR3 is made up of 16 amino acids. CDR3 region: CASSDSSGGEKNEQFF. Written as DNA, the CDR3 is TGTGCCAGCAGCGACTCTAGCGGGGGGGAAAAGAATGAGCAGTTCTTC. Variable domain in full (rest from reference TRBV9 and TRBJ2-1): DSGVTQTPKHLITATGQRVTLRCSPRSGDLSVYWYQQSLDQGLQFLIQYYNGEERAKGNILERFSAQQFPDLHSELNLSSLELGDSALYFCASSDSSGGEKNEQFFGPGTRLTVL.

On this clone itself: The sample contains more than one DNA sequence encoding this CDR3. The CDR3 region is CASTFNTEAFF. Written as DNA, the CDR3 is TGCGCCAGTACATTTAACACTGAAGCTTTCTTT. The chain has TRBV5-1 and TRBJ1-1; D call uncertain. Germline CDR1 SGHRS, CDR2 YFSETQ. The CDR3 runs to 11 residues. The V end was cut by 8 bases, the J end by 2 bases, with 7 bases between.

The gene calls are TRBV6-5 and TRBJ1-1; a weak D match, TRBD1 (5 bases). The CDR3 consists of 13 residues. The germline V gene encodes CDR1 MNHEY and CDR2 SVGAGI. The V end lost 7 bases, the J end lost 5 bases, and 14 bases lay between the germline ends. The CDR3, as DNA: TGTGCCAGCACCCCACAGGAATCAACTGAAGCTTTCTTT. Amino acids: CASTPQESTEAFF.

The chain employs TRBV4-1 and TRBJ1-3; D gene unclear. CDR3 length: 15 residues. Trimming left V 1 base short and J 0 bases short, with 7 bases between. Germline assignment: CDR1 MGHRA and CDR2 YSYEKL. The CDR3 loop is CASSQVGLSGNTIYF. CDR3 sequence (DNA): TGCGCCAGCAGCCAAGTGGGCCTCTCTGGAAACACCATATATTTT.

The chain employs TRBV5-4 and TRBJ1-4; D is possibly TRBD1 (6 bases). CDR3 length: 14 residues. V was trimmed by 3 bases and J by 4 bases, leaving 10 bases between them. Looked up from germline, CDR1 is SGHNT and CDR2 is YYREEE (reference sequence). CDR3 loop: CASSSDSVNEKLFF. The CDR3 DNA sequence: TGTGCCAGCAGCTCGGACAGTGTTAATGAAAAACTGTTTTTT.

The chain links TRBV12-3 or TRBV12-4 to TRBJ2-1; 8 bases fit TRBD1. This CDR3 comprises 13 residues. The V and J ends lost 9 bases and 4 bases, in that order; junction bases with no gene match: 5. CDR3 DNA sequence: TGTGCCAGTCTTCGGGACAGGTACAATGAGCAGTTCTTC. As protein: CASLRDRYNEQFF.

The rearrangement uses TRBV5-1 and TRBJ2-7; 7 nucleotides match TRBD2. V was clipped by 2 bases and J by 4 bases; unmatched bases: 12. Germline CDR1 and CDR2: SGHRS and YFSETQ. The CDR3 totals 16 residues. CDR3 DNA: TGCGCCAGCAGCTTAACCGGGTCGGGACTAAGTTACGAGCAGTACTTC. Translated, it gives CASSLTGSGLSYEQYF.

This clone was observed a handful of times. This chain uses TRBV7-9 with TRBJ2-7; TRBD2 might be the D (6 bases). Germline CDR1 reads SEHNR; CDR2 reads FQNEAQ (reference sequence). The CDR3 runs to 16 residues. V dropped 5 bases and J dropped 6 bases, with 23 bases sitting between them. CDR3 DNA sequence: TGTGCCAGCAGCACCGGGACTGCGCTGCTGCTCTCCGAGCAGTACTTC. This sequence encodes CASSTGTALLLSEQYF.

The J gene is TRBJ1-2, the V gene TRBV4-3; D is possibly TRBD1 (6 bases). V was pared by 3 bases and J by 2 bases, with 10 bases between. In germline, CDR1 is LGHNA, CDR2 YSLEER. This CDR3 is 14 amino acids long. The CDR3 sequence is CASSQDQGNYGYTF. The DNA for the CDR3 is TGCGCCAGCAGCCAGGACCAGGGGAACTATGGCTACACCTTC.

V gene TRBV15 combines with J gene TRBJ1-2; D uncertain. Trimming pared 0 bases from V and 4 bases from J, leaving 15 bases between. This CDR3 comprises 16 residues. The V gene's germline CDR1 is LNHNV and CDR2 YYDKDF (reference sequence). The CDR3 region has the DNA TGTGCCACCAGCAGAGATAGGTTAGAGGGAAGCTATGGCTACACCTTC. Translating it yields CATSRDRLEGSYGYTF.

The CDR3 here is CASSIGQATEAFF. The DNA of the CDR3 is TGTGCCAGCAGCATCGGACAGGCTACTGAAGCTTTCTTT. This chain links TRBV9 with TRBJ1-1, with 7 bases identical to TRBD1. The CDR3 has 13 amino acids. Germline V gives CDR1 SGDLS, CDR2 YYNGEE. The J segment lost 5 bases and the V segment lost 4 bases, leaving 5 bases of the junction unmatched.

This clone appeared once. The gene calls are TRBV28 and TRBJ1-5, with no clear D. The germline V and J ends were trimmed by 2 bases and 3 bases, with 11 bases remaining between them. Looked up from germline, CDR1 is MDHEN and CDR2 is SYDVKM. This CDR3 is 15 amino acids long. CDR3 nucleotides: TGTGCCAGCAGTTTAGCCGGACTGCCCAATCAGCCCCAGCATTTT. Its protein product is CASSLAGLPNQPQHF. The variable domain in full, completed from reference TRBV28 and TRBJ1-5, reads DVKVTQSSRYLVKRTGEKVFLECVQDMDHENMFWYRQDPGLGLRLIYFSYDVKMKEKGDIPEGYSVSREKKERFSLILESASTNQTSMYLCASSLAGLPNQPQHFGDGTRLSIL.

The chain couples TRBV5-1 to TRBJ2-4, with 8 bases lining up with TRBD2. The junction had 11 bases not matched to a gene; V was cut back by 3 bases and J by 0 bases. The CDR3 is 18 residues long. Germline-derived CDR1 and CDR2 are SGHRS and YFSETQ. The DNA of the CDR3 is TGCGCCAGCAGCTCCTCTGTAACTAGCGGAGTAGCCAAAAACATTCAGTACTTC. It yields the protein CASSSSVTSGVAKNIQYF.